The 23 T cell receptor beta chains below come from one sample, sequenced in a study of regulatory T cells in long-lasting Graves disease. Time point specified: newly diagnosed GD, antithyroid drugs for less than 3 months. PBMC RNA was the source of the TCR library. Arm-PCR of CDR3 regions with iRepertoire HTBI primers generated TCR beta libraries. Each CDR3 protein is one row after TCRdb ran MiXCR on the multiplex PCR reads. The sample contains about 620,000 distinct CDR3 sequences, less than 20% of which appear only once. The same specimen was also included in a second study, on T cells in Graves' hyperthyroidism and ophthalmopathy.

The sequences come from peripheral blood mononuclear cells (PBMCs), collected at new diagnosis, from a patient treated with antithyroid drugs. The origin of the receptors is a woman in her twenties or thirties with Graves disease.

Remarks on this clonotype: A much larger clone is a single base away; this may be a read error. This chain links TRBV6-2 or TRBV6-3 with TRBJ2-5; D unresolved. Looked up from germline, CDR1 is MNHEY and CDR2 is SVGEGT. The CDR3 covers 15 residues. CDR3 sequence reads: CASSATLATQETLYF. The DNA of the CDR3 is TGTGCCAGCAGTGCCACTTTGGCTACCCAAGAGACCCTGTACTTC.

This clonotype was counted between two and nine times. This may arise from a read error, as a much more abundant clone is one base away. The V call is TRBV6-2 or TRBV6-3, the J call TRBJ2-7; 7 bases are a match to TRBD1. The J segment lost 6 bases and the V segment lost 5 bases, leaving 10 bases of the junction unmatched. CDR3 size: 14 residues. The germline CDR1 and CDR2 sequences are MNHEY and SVGEGT. The DNA for the CDR3 is TGTGCCAGCAGTAAGGACAGGCCTCGGGGCGAGCAGTACTTC. Residues: CASSKDRPRGEQYF.

The chain employs TRBV11-2 and TRBJ2-1; D possibly uses TRBD1 or TRBD2 (6 bases each). The CDR3 contains 14 residues. Germline CDR1 reads SGHAT; CDR2 reads FQNNGV. V was shortened by 5 bases and J by 8 bases, with 16 bases between the two germline ends. CDR3 DNA: TGTGCCAGCAGCGCGGGACATCTGGTTGATGAGCAGTTCTTC. Protein: CASSAGHLVDEQFF.

The chain employs TRBV30 and TRBJ2-1; perhaps D is TRBD1 or TRBD2 (5 bases each). The CDR3 runs 14 residues. Trimming cost V 1 base and J 10 bases, with 17 bases left between them. CDR1 GTSNPN and CDR2 SVGIG come from the germline V gene (reference sequence). The CDR3: CAWSELDLGEEQFF. The CDR3 coding sequence is TGTGCCTGGAGTGAGTTAGATTTGGGGGAGGAGCAGTTCTTC.

This clonotype was observed a few times. This chain links TRBV5-1 with TRBJ2-4; 8 nucleotides align to TRBD1. The trim removed 4 bases at V and 3 bases at J, leaving 3 bases unmatched. This CDR3 is 14 amino acids long. Germline-derived CDR1 and CDR2 are SGHRS and YFSETQ. The CDR3 loop reads CASSGQGGKNIQYF. The CDR3 DNA follows: TGCGCCAGCAGCGGACAGGGAGGCAAAAACATTCAGTACTTC.

With respect to this clonotype: This may be a read error: a much more frequent sequence differs by one nucleotide. Here the CDR3 reads CTSTQGTEKETQYF. CDR3 DNA: TGTACCAGCACCCAAGGGACGGAGAAAGAGACCCAGTACTTC. The gene calls are TRBV7-9 and TRBJ2-5; D is tentatively TRBD1 or TRBD2 (5 bases each). Germline values: CDR1 SEHNR, CDR2 FQNEAQ (reference sequence). The CDR3 is 14 amino acids.

V and J are TRBV7-9 and TRBJ1-2; a weak D match, TRBD1 (6 bases). V lost 2 bases, J lost 4 bases, and 23 bases lay in between. Germline CDR1 and CDR2: SEHNR and FQNEAQ (reference sequence). The CDR3 runs to 18 residues. As DNA, the CDR3 is TGTGCCAGCAGCTTATCCGCGGGGGCTCAAACTTTTTTCTATGGCTACACCTTC. It translates to CASSLSAGAQTFFYGYTF.

In its sample, this clonotype was seen many times. The gene calls are TRBV28 and TRBJ1-5; weak D call: TRBD1 (5 bases). This CDR3 comprises 14 residues. The germline gives CDR1 MDHEN, CDR2 SYDVKM. Between the trimmed V and J ends, which lost 2 bases and 5 bases, there was a span of 10 bases. CDR3 region: CASSLTRVDQPQHF. The CDR3 DNA sequence: TGTGCCAGCAGTTTAACCAGGGTGGATCAGCCCCAGCATTTT.

This sequence joins TRBV5-6 and TRBJ1-2; D might be TRBD1 (5 bases). Trimming took 3 bases from V and 5 from J, leaving 17 bases between them. The CDR3 totals 15 residues. Germline CDR1 reads SGHDT; CDR2 reads YYEEEE. The CDR3 DNA reads as TGTGCCAGCAGCTCCGGGGCCCACATCGGATATGGCTACACCTTC. This gives the protein CASSSGAHIGYGYTF.

This clonotype was counted only a few times. The chain combines TRBV7-9 with TRBJ2-7; D possibly corresponds to TRBD2 (5 bases). Looked up from germline, CDR1 is SEHNR and CDR2 is FQNEAQ (reference sequence). The CDR3 sequence is 14 residues long. V was trimmed by 1 base and J by 3 bases, leaving 10 bases between them. CDR3 coding DNA: TGTGCCAGCAGCTTAGATCCGGGAAACTACGAGCAGTACTTC. It codes for CASSLDPGNYEQYF.

This clonotype was detected ten times or more. The chain links TRBV28 to TRBJ2-5, with D possibly TRBD1 on 5 matching bases. There are 14 residues in the CDR3. CDR1 and CDR2 from the germline V gene are MDHEN and SYDVKM. V was trimmed by 1 base and J by 3 bases, leaving 9 bases between them. The CDR3 sequence is CASSLSGREETQYF. CDR3 nucleotide sequence: TGTGCCAGCAGTTTATCGGGCAGGGAAGAGACCCAGTACTTC.

The rearrangement uses TRBV16 and TRBJ2-1, with TRBD2 identical over 11 bases. Germline V lookup: CDR1 KGHSY, CDR2 FQNENV. V was pared by 2 bases and J by 5 bases, with 2 bases of the junction left unmatched. This CDR3 region has 15 residues. This CDR3 is CASSQTSGSNNEQFF. In DNA form, the CDR3 reads TGTGCCAGCAGCCAAACTAGCGGGAGTAACAATGAGCAGTTCTTC.

The rearrangement links TRBV6-1 to TRBJ2-7; the match to TRBD1 covers 8 bases. This CDR3 is built from 14 residues. Trimming cost V 6 bases and J 3 bases; bases outside gene matches: 7. Germline lookup yields CDR1 MNHNS and CDR2 SASEGT. CDR3 sequence reads: CASSRQGTYYEQYF. CDR3 DNA: TGTGCCAGCAGCAGACAGGGGACGTACTACGAGCAGTACTTC.

The rearrangement joins TRBV9 to TRBJ1-2, with a weak D call TRBD1 (6 bases). V lost 3 bases and J 3 bases, leaving 18 bases between the germline ends. This CDR3 region has 16 residues. Germline loops: CDR1 SGDLS, CDR2 YYNGEE. This chain's CDR3 is CASSASQGIVDYGYTF. The CDR3, as DNA: TGTGCCAGCAGCGCCTCTCAGGGGATTGTCGACTATGGCTACACCTTC.

Of note for this clonotype: The junction differs from germline at one of its ends, possibly a read error. The chain is built from TRBV2 and TRBJ2-5; D possibly corresponds to TRBD2 (5 bases). The CDR3 has 13 residues. Germline V gene data show CDR1 as SNHLY and CDR2 as FYNNEI. The CDR3 sequence is CASSELGSNKQSF. The CDR3 coding sequence is TGTGCCAGCAGTGAATTGGGGAGCAATAAGCAGTCCTTC.

In this sample, this clonotype turned up many times. The V gene is TRBV19, the J gene TRBJ1-5; D is uncertain. Germline lookup yields CDR1 LNHDA and CDR2 SQIVND (reference sequence). This CDR3 region has 16 residues. Between the trimmed V and J ends, which lost 3 bases and 4 bases, there was a span of 16 bases. The DNA of the CDR3 is TGTGCCAGTAGTATTGGGCAGATTACGATGAATCAGCCCCAGCATTTT. Protein product: CASSIGQITMNQPQHF.

This clonotype has ten or more counts. The chain couples TRBV3-1 to TRBJ2-1, with TRBD2 matching over 9 bases. Trimming at V came to 4 bases and at J to 5 bases, leaving 6 bases not matched to a gene. CDR1 is LGHDT and CDR2 is YNNKEL in the germline V gene (reference sequence). This CDR3 region has 15 residues. CDR3 DNA sequence: TGTGCCAGCAGCCTAGCGGGAGTAAAGAACAATGAGCAGTTCTTC. Translating gives CASSLAGVKNNEQFF.

In this sample, this clonotype turned up a few times. The rearrangement joins TRBV20-1 to TRBJ2-2; D gene unclear. Between the trimmed V and J ends, which lost 2 bases and 7 bases, there was a span of 11 bases. Germline assignment: CDR1 DFQATT and CDR2 SNEGSKA (reference sequence). This CDR3 region has 13 residues. In DNA, the CDR3 is TGCAGTGCTAGAAGCCCGGTTAGCGGGGAGCTGTTTTTT. Encoded protein: CSARSPVSGELFF.

This clonotype was detected many times. V usage is TRBV7-2 and J usage is TRBJ2-3; TRBD1 aligns across 7 bases. CDR1 is SGHTA and CDR2 is FQGNSA in the germline V gene. V shed 4 bases, J shed 11 bases, and the junction held 6 bases outside the gene matches. CDR3 size: 12 residues. As DNA, the CDR3 is TGTGCCAGCAGCTCCGCAGGGGGTGGGCAGTATTTT. It is translated as CASSSAGGGQYF.

This clonotype has more than one count but fewer than ten. The CDR3 DNA reads TGTGCCAGCAACCCAGGGGATACGCAGTATTTT. This translates into CASNPGDTQYF. The J gene is TRBJ2-3, the V gene TRBV7-9; D is perhaps TRBD1 (5 bases). This CDR3 is built from 11 residues. CDR1 is SEHNR and CDR2 is FQNEAQ in the germline V gene (reference sequence). V lost 7 bases to trimming and J lost 6 bases, with 8 bases between them.

This clonotype was counted only a few times. The rearrangement joins TRBV19 to TRBJ1-4; D may be TRBD1 (5 bases). CDR3 length equals 13 residues. Germline V gene sequence: CDR1 LNHDA, CDR2 SQIVND (reference sequence). V lost 5 bases, J lost 8 bases, and 12 bases lay in between. This chain's CDR3 is CASSYLRGEKLFF. The CDR3 region has the DNA TGTGCCAGTAGTTATCTGAGGGGCGAAAAACTGTTTTTT.

This clonotype was detected a few times. The genes are TRBV9 and TRBJ2-3; D remains ambiguous. Germline assignment: CDR1 SGDLS and CDR2 YYNGEE. Trimming took 0 bases from V and 4 from J, leaving 9 bases between them. CDR3 size: 14 residues. CDR3 in DNA: TGTGCCAGCAGCGTAGAGCACCCGGCAGATACGCAGTATTTT. This codes for CASSVEHPADTQYF.

This clonotype came up many times. The chain joins TRBV20-1 to TRBJ2-1; D is undetermined. In germline, CDR1 is DFQATT, CDR2 SNEGSKA (reference sequence). CDR3 length equals 15 residues. V was clipped by 5 bases and J by 3 bases, with 17 bases between them. The CDR3 is CSAPRLRIDYNEQFF. The CDR3 nucleotides read TGCAGTGCTCCCCGTCTTAGGATAGACTACAATGAGCAGTTCTTC.